Described below is a single T cell receptor (beta chain) sequence and its context. Its target is unknown. The sample originates from a study of beta chain features in type 1 diabetes. Findings and caveats of the study: Over-representation of high TCR-expressing cells was a possible consequence of cDNA sequencing. Shortening of TCRB CDR3s, moderate but significant, appeared in all four CD4+ subsets of Type 1 diabetes patients.

Sequencing targeted expressed TCRB transcripts, as all isolated RNA had been reverse transcribed. This table comes from immunoSEQ multiplex PCR, and its TCRdb copy is limited to in-frame clones, with some not included. The table lists about 150,000 clones, 7.5% to 8.5% of them singletons, with under 0.6% in the top ten. There was one heparinised blood draw per donor, averaging about 116 mL. V lost 2 bases to trimming and J lost 6 bases, with 11 bases between them. From germline, CDR1 is SGDLS and CDR2 YYNGEE. CDR3 length: 13 residues. Sample: central memory CD4+ T cells from blood. The chain joins TRBV9 to TRBJ1-2, with D possibly being TRBD1 (5 bases). This receptor was taken from a man aged 18 to 30 with type 1 diabetes. CDR3 sequence (DNA): TGTGCCAGCAGCGTCCAGGGTGGGGATGGCTACACCTTC. Encoded protein: CASSVQGGDGYTF.